This TCR beta chain is from a study of shared clonotypes between healthy human individuals. Study at large: A couple of female and a few male donors aged 18 to 49 were enrolled.

Every immunoSEQ plate was one replicate of a subset's evenly spread DNA. Some clones are missing from TCRdb's copy, which holds only in-frame ones; the method was immunoSEQ multiplex PCR. The sample yields about 120,000 clones, about 71% seen once. This clone was seen a handful of times. Trimming removed 5 bases from V and 2 bases from J, with 14 bases in between. Per germline, CDR1 SGHNT and CDR2 YYREEE (reference sequence). The CDR3 is 14 amino acids. Those who donated, Caucasian adults without exception, all lived in Nashville, Tennessee. The specimen sequenced was memory CD8+ T cells sorted from blood. Documented subset: CD45RO+ cells pooled with CCR7-negative TemRA cells. The source is a woman between 25 and 40 years old in good health. V usage is TRBV5-4 and J usage is TRBJ2-7, with D possibly matching TRBD1 (6 bases). The CDR3 sequence: CASSYLQGAYEQYF. The CDR3 DNA reads as TGTGCCAGCAGTTACCTACAGGGTGCCTACGAGCAGTACTTC. The full variable domain, rest sourced from reference TRBV5-4 and TRBJ2-7, is ETGVTQSPTHLIKTRGQQVTLRCSSQSGHNTVSWYQQALGQGPQFIFQYYREEENGRGNFPPRFSGLQFPNYSSELNVNALELDDSALYLCASSYLQGAYEQYFGPGTRLTVT.